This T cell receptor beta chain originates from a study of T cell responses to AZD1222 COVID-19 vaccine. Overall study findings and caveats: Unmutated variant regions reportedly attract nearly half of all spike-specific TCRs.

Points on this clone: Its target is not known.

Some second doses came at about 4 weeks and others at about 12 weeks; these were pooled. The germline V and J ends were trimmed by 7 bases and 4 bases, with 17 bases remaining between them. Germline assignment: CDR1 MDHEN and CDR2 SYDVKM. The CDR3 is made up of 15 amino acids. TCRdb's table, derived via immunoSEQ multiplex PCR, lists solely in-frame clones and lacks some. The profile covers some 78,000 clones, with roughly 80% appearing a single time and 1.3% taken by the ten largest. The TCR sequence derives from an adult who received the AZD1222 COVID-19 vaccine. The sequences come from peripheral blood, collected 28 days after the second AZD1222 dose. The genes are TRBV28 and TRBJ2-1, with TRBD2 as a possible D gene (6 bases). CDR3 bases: TGTGCCAGCAACCCCTCGGCTAGCGCTTACAATGAGCAGTTCTTC. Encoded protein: CASNPSASAYNEQFF.